This T cell receptor beta chain was recovered during a study of shared clonotypes between healthy human individuals. Study overall: Used for every donor were three CD4 naive, three CD4 memory, two CD8 naive and one CD8 memory plate.

Replicate PCRs run on sorted subsets employed roughly 190 ng DNA, approximately 30,000 T cell genomes. Generated by immunoSEQ multiplex PCR, the TCRdb table keeps only in-frame clones and is missing some. The sample contains about 1.1 million clones, approximately 75% of which appear only once. Study conclusions and caveats: The authors sampled blood alone, and tissue repertoires likely differ. As a rule, naive subsets had a larger estimated richness than memory subsets.

With respect to this clone: The antigen is not known.

Sequencing was performed on memory CD4+ T cells from PBMCs. The sample's subset: CD45RA-negative fraction. The origin of this receptor is a man younger than 35 in good health. Some clones in this sample may be carry-over from other donors' samples.

The CDR3 here is CATSRRLPGLEPQHF. Here the CDR3 DNA reads TGTGCCACCAGCCGACGACTTCCAGGTCTGGAGCCCCAGCATTTT. The chain couples TRBV15 to TRBJ1-5, with no clear D. V lost 5 bases, J lost 8 bases, and 19 bases lay in between. CDR3 length: 15 amino acids. Germline CDR1 and CDR2: LNHNV and YYDKDF (reference sequence).